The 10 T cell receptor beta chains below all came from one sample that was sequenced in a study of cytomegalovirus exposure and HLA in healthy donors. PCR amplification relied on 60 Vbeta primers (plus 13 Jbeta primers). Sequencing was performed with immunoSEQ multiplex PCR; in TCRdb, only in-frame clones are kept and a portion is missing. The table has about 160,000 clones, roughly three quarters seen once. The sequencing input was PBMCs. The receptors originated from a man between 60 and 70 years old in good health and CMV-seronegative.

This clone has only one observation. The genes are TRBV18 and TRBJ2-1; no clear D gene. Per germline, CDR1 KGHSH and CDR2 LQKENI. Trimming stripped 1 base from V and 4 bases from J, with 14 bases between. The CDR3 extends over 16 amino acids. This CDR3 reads CASSPRSAQTYNEQFF. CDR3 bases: TGTGCCAGCTCACCACGGTCAGCGCAGACTTACAATGAGCAGTTCTTC.

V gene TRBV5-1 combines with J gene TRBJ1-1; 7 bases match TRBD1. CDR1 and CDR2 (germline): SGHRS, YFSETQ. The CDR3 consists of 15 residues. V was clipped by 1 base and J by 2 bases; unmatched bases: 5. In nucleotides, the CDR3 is TGCGCCAGCAGCTTGCTACAGGGGTTCAACACTGAAGCTTTCTTT. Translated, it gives CASSLLQGFNTEAFF.

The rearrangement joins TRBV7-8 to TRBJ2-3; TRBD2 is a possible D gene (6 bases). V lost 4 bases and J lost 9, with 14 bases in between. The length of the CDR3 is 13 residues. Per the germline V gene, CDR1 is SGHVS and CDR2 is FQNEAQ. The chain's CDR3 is CASSSAGTETQYF. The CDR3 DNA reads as TGTGCCAGCAGCTCAGCCGGGACTGAAACGCAGTATTTT.

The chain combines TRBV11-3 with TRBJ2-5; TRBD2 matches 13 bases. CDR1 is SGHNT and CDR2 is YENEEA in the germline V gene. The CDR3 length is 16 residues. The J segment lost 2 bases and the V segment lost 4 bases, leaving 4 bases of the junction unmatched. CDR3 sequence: CASSSGLAGVQETQYF. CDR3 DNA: TGTGCCAGCAGCTCAGGACTAGCGGGGGTACAAGAGACCCAGTACTTC.

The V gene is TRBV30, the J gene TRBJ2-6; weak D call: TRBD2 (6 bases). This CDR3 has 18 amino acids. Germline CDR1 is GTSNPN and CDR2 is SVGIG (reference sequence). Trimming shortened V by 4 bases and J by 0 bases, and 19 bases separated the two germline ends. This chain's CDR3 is CAWKYGRRTSSGANVLTF. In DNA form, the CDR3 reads TGTGCCTGGAAATACGGGAGACGCACAAGCTCTGGGGCCAACGTCCTGACTTTC. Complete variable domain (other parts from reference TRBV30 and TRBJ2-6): SQTIHQWPATLVQPVGSPLSLECTVEGTSNPNLYWYRQAAGRGLQLLFYSVGIGQISSEVPQNLSASRPQDRQFILSSKKLLLSDSGFYLCAWKYGRRTSSGANVLTFGAGSRLTVL.

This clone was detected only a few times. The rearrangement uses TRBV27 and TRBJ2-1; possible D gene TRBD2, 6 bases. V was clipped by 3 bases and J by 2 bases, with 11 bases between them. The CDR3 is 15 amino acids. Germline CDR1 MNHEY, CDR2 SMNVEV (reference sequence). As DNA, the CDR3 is TGTGCCAGCAGTTTCACCGGGAGAACCTACAATGAGCAGTTCTTC. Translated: CASSFTGRTYNEQFF.

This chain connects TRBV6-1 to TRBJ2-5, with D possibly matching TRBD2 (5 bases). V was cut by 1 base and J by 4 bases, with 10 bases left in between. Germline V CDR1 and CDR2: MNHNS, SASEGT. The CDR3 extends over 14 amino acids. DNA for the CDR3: TGTGCCAGCAGTGAAGAGAGACTACGAGAGACCCAGTACTTC. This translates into CASSEERLRETQYF.

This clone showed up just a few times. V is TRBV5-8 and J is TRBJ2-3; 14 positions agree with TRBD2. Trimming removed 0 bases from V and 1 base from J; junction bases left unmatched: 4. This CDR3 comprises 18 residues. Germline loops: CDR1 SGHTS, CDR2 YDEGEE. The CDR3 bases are TGTGCCAGCAGCTTGGGTGGGACTAGCGGGGGAGGCACAGATACGCAGTATTTT. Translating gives CASSLGGTSGGGTDTQYF.

The CDR3: CASSKGAVNTEAFF. CDR3 DNA sequence: TGTGCCAGCAGTAAGGGGGCGGTGAACACTGAAGCTTTCTTT. The genes are TRBV6-6 and TRBJ1-1, with TRBD1 identical over 7 bases. Per the germline V gene, CDR1 is MNHNY and CDR2 is SVGAGI (reference sequence). CDR3 size: 14 residues. The ends lost 5 bases at V and 0 bases at J; junction bases unmatched: 3.

The CDR3 DNA reads TGTGCCAGCAGGAGGGGGACAGGGGGCTTTGATGGAGAGACCCAGTACTTC. Translated, it gives CASRRGTGGFDGETQYF. The chain couples TRBV5-4 to TRBJ2-5, with TRBD1 matching 12 bases. The CDR3 consists of 17 residues. J lost 4 bases, V lost 5 bases, and 12 bases had no gene match. In germline, CDR1 is SGHNT, CDR2 YYREEE (reference sequence).